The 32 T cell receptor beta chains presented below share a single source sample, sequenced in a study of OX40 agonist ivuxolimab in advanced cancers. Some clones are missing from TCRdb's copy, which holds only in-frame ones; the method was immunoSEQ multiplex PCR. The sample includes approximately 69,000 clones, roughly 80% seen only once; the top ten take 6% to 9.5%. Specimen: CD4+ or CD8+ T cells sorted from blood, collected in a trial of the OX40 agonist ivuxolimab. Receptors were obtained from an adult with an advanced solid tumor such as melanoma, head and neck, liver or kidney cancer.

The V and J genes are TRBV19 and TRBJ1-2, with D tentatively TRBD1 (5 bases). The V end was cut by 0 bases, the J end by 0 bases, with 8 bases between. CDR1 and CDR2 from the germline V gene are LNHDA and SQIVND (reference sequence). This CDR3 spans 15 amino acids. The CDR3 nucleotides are TGTGCCAGTAGTATAGATGGCAGGGCTAACTATGGCTACACCTTC. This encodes CASSIDGRANYGYTF.

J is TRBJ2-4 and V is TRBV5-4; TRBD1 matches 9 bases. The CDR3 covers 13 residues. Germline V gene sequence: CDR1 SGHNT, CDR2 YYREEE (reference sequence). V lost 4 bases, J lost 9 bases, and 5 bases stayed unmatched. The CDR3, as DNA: TGTGCCAGCAGCCGGGACAGGGAAGGCATTCAGTACTTC. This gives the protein CASSRDREGIQYF.

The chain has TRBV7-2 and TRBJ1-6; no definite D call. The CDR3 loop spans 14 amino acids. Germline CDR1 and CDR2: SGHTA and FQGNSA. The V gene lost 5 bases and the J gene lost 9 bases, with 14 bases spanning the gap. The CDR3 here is CASSPDIEVSPLHF. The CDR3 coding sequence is TGTGCCAGCAGCCCCGACATTGAGGTTTCACCCCTCCACTTT.

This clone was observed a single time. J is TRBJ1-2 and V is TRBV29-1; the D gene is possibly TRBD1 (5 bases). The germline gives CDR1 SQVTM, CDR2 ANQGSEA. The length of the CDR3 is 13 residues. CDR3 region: CISRGGRLYGYTF. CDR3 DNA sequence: TGCATCTCTCGGGGCGGCCGACTCTATGGCTACACCTTC.

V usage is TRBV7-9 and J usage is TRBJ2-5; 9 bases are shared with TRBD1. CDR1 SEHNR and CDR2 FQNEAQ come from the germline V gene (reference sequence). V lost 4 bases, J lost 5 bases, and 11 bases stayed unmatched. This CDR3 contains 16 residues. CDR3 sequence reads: CASSWGPGQGRETQYF. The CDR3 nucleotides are TGTGCCAGCAGCTGGGGCCCAGGACAGGGGCGCGAGACCCAGTACTTC.

CDR3 nucleotides: TGTGCCAGCAGCCAAGATCTTTCATCCCGGCGTGCTAGCAATCAGCCCCAGCATTTT. It codes for CASSQDLSSRRASNQPQHF. V and J are TRBV4-2 and TRBJ1-5; no clear D. Germline CDR1 LGHNA, CDR2 YNFKEQ. The length of the CDR3 is 19 residues. Trimming shortened V by 0 bases and J by 0 bases, and 18 bases separated the two germline ends.

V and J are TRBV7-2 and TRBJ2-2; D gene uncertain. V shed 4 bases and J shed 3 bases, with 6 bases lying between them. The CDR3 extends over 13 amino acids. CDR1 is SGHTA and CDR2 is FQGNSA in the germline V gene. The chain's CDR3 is CASSSWHTGELFF. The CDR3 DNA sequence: TGTGCCAGCAGCTCGTGGCACACCGGGGAGCTGTTTTTT.

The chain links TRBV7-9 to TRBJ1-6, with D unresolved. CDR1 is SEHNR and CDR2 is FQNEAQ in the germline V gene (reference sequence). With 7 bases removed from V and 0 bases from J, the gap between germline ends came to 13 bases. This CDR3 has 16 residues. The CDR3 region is CASTFTLSSYNSPLHF. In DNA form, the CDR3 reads TGTGCCAGCACCTTTACTTTAAGCTCCTATAATTCACCCCTCCACTTT.

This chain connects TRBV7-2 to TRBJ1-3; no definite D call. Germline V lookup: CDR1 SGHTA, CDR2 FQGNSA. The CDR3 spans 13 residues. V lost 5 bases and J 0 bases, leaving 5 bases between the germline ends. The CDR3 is CASSPRSGNTIYF. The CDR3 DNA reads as TGTGCCAGCAGCCCCCGCTCTGGAAACACCATATATTTT. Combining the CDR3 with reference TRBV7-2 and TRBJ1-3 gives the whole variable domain GAGVSQSPSNKVTEKGKDVELRCDPISGHTALYWYRQSLGQGLEFLIYFQGNSAPDKSGLPSDRFSAERTGGSVSTLTIQRTQQEDSAVYLCASSPRSGNTIYFGEGSWLTVV.

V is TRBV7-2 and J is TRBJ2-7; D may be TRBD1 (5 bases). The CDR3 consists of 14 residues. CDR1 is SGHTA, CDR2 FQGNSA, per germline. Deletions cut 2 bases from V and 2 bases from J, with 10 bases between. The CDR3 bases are TGTGCCAGCAGCTTACCGCAGGGCGCCTACGAGCAGTACTTC. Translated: CASSLPQGAYEQYF.

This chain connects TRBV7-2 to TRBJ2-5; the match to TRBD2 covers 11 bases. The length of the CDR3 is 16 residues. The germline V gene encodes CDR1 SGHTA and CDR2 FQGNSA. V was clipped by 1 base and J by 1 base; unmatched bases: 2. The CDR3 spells CASSLGTSGFQETQYF. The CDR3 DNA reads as TGTGCCAGCAGCTTAGGGACTAGCGGGTTCCAAGAGACCCAGTACTTC.

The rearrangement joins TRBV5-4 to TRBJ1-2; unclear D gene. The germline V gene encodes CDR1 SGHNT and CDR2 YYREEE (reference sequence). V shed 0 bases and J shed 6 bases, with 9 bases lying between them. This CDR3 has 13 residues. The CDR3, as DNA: TGTGCCAGCAGCTTGGGTGGCCCCCATGGCTACACCTTC. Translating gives CASSLGGPHGYTF. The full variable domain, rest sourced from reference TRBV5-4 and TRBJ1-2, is ETGVTQSPTHLIKTRGQQVTLRCSSQSGHNTVSWYQQALGQGPQFIFQYYREEENGRGNFPPRFSGLQFPNYSSELNVNALELDDSALYLCASSLGGPHGYTFGSGTRLTVV.

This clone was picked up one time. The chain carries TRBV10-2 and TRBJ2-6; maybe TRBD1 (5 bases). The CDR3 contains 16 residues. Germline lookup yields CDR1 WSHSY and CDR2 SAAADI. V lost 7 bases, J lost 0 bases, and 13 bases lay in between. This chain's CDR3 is CASKGALNSGANVLTF. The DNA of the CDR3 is TGCGCCAGCAAAGGGGCACTCAACTCTGGGGCCAACGTCCTGACTTTC.

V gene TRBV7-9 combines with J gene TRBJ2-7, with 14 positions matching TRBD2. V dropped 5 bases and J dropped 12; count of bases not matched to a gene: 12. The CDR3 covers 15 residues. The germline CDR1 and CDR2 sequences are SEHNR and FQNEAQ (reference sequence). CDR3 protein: CASSQRTSGGSRWYF. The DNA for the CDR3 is TGTGCCAGCAGCCAACGGACTAGCGGGGGGTCTCGTTGGTACTTC.

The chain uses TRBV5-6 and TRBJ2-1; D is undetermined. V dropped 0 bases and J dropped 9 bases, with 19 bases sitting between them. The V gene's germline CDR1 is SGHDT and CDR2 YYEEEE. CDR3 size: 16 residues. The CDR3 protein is CASSLDPPAAGGEQFF. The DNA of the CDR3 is TGTGCCAGCAGCTTGGACCCCCCTGCGGCCGGTGGTGAGCAGTTCTTC.

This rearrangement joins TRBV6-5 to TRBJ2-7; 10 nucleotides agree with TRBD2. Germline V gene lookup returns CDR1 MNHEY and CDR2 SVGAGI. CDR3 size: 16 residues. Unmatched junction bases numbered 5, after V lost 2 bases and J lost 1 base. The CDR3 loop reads CASSYLTSGASYEQYF. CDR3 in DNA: TGTGCCAGCAGTTACCTAACTAGCGGGGCATCCTACGAGCAGTACTTC.

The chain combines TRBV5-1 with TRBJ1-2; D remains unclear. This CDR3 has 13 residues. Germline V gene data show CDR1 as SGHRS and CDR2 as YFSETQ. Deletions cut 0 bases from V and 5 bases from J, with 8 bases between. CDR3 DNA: TGCGCCAGCAGCTTGGGGCAGGATTATGGCTACACCTTC. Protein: CASSLGQDYGYTF.

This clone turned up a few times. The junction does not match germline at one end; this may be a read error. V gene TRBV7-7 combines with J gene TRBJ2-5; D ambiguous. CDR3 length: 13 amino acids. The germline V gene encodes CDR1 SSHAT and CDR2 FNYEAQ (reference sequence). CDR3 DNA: TGTGCTAGCAGCTTTTGGCCGGGCGAGACCCAGTACTTC. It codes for CASSFWPGETQYF.

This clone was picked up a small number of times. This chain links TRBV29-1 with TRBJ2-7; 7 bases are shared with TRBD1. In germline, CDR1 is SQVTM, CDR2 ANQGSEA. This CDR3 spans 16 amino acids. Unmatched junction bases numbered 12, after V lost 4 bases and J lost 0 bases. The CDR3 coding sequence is TGCAGCGTTGGCTACGGGACAGCAATTTCCTCCTACGAGCAGTACTTC. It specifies CSVGYGTAISSYEQYF.

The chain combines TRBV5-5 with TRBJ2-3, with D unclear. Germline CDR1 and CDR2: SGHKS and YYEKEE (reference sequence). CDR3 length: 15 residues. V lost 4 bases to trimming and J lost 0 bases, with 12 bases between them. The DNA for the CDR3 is TGTGCCAGCAGCCTACAGATTACTAGCACAGATACGCAGTATTTT. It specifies CASSLQITSTDTQYF.

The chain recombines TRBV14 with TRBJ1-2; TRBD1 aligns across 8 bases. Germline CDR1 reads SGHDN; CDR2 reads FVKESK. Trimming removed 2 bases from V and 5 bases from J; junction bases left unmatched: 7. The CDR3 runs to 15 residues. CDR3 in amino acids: CASSQLPGQVYGYTF. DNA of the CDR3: TGTGCCAGCAGCCAACTTCCGGGACAGGTATATGGCTACACCTTC.

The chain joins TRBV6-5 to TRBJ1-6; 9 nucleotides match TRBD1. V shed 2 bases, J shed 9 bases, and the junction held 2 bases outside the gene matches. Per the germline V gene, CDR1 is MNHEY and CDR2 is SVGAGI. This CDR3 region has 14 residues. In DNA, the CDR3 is TGTGCCAGCAGTTACGGGACAGGGCGTTCACCCCTCCACTTT. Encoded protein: CASSYGTGRSPLHF.

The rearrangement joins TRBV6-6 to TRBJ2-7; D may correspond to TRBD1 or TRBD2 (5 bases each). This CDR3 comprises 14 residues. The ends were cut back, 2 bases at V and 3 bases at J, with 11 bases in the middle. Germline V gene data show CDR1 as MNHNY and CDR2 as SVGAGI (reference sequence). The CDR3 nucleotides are TGTGCCAGCAGTTACGGGGGAGCCTACTACGAGCAGTACTTC. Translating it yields CASSYGGAYYEQYF.

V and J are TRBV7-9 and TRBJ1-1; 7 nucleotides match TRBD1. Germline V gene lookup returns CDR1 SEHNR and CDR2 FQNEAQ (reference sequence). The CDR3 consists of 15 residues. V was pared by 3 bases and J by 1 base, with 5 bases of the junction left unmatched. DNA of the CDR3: TGTGCCAGCAGCTTCAGGGGGGTAAAGAACACTGAAGCTTTCTTT. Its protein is CASSFRGVKNTEAFF.

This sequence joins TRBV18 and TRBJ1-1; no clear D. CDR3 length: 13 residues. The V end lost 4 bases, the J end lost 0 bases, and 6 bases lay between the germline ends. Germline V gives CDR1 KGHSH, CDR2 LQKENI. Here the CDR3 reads CASSQAMNTEAFF. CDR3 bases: TGTGCCAGCTCACAGGCTATGAACACTGAAGCTTTCTTT.

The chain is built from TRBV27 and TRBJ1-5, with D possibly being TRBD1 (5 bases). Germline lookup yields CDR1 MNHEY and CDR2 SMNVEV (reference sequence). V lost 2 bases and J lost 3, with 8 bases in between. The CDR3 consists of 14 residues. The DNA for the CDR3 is TGTGCCAGCAGTTTACCGGGGGTCAATCAGCCCCAGCATTTT. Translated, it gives CASSLPGVNQPQHF.

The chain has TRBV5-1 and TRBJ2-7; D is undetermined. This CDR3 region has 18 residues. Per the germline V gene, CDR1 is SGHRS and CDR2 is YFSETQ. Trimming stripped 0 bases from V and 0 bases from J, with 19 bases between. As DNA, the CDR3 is TGCGCCAGCAGCTTGGCAGGACCCCTCTATGGAAGCTCCTACGAGCAGTACTTC. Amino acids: CASSLAGPLYGSSYEQYF. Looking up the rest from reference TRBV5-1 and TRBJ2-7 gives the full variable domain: KAGVTQTPRYLIKTRGQQVTLSCSPISGHRSVSWYQQTPGQGLQFLFEYFSETQRNKGNFPGRFSGRQFSNSRSEMNVSTLELGDSALYLCASSLAGPLYGSSYEQYFGPGTRLTVT.

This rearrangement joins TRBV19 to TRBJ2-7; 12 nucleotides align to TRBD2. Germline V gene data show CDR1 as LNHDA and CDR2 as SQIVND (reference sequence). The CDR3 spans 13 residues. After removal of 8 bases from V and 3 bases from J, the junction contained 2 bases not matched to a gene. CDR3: CASRTSGNYEQYF. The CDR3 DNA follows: TGTGCCAGTCGGACTAGCGGGAACTACGAGCAGTACTTC.

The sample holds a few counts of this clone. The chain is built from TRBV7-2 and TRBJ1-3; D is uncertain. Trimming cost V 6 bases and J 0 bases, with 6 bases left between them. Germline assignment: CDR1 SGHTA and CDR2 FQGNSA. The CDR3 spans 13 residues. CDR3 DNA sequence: TGTGCCAGCAGGCACTCCTCTGGAAACACCATATATTTT. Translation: CASRHSSGNTIYF. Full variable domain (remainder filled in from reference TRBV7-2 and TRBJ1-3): GAGVSQSPSNKVTEKGKDVELRCDPISGHTALYWYRQSLGQGLEFLIYFQGNSAPDKSGLPSDRFSAERTGGSVSTLTIQRTQQEDSAVYLCASRHSSGNTIYFGEGSWLTVV.

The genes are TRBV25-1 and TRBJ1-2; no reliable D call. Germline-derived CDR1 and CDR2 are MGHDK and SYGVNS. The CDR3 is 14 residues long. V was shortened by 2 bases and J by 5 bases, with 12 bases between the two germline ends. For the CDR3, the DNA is TGTGCCAGCAGTGAACCGGGCCGAGGGTATGGCTACACCTTC. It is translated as CASSEPGRGYGYTF.

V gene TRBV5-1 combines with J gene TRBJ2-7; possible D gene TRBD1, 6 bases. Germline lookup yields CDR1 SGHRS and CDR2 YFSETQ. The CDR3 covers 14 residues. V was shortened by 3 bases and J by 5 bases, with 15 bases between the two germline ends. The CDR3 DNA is TGCGCCAGCAGCTCCGGGACACTACACAACGAGCAGTACTTC. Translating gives CASSSGTLHNEQYF.

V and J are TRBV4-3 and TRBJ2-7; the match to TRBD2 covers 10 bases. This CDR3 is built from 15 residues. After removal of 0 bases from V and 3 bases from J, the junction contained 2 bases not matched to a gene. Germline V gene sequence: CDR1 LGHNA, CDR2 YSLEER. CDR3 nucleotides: TGCGCCAGCAGCCAAGACCTAGCGGGAGACTACGAGCAGTACTTC. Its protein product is CASSQDLAGDYEQYF.